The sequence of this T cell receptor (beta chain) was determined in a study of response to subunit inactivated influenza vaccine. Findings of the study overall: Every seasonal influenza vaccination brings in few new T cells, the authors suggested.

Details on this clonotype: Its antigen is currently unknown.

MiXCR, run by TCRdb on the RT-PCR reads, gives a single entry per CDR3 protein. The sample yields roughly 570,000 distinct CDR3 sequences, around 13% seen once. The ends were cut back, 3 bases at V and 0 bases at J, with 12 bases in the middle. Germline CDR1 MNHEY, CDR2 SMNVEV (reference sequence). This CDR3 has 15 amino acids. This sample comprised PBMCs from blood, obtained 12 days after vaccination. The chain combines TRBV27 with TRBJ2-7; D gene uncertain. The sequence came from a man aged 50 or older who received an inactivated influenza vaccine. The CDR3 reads CASSFWAVPSYEQYF. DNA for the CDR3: TGTGCCAGCAGTTTCTGGGCGGTGCCCTCCTACGAGCAGTACTTC.